A single TCR beta chain is shown here with its context. This entry is derived from a study of blood T cell repertoires in COVID-19. Authors' analysis steps: Reference gene primer amplification gave nucleated cell count estimates. Profiled with immunoSEQ multiplex PCR; TCRdb holds only in-frame clones, not every one. That table furnishes V, J and clone size, whereas the DNA furnished D and trimming. This table has about 310,000 clones, 85% to 90% appearing once. Ages ranged from about 18 to 89 years, with residence in some 25 US areas. Participants were placed into cohorts based on the clinical history they reported. Recovered status applied to Cohort 3 donors who had two consecutive negative PCRs. It also applied to those with clearance or with symptom resolution. The sample consisted of PBMCs or T cells enriched from blood (not recorded which). The sequence was obtained from a woman in her 30s who had recovered from COVID-19.

For the CDR3, the DNA is TGCGCCAGCAGCTTGAGGGGGCCAGATACGCAGTATTTT. Translating it yields CASSLRGPDTQYF. V and J are TRBV5-1 and TRBJ2-3; TRBD1 aligns across 7 bases. Per the germline V gene, CDR1 is SGHRS and CDR2 is YFSETQ. The trim removed 1 base at V and 4 bases at J, leaving 0 bases unmatched. The CDR3 sequence is 13 residues long.